Sequencing of this T cell receptor (beta chain) was carried out in a study of response to subunit inactivated influenza vaccine. The CDR3 loop spans 16 amino acids. The germline V gene encodes CDR1 SGHRS and CDR2 YFSETQ. V lost 4 bases and J lost 0, with 17 bases in between. From the RT-PCR reads, TCRdb called clonotypes with MiXCR, one entry per CDR3 protein. The sample lists hundreds of thousands of distinct CDR3 sequences, 9.5% to 12% occurring once. The sample was PBMCs from blood, taken about 40 days after vaccination. V gene TRBV5-1 combines with J gene TRBJ2-7; TRBD2 might be the D (7 bases). The sequence was obtained from a man aged 45-60 years who received an inactivated influenza vaccine. The CDR3 loop is CASSRGGSATSYEQYF. CDR3 nucleotide sequence: TGCGCCAGCAGCAGGGGGGGCAGCGCGACCTCCTACGAGCAGTACTTC.